What follows are 8 T cell receptor beta chains derived from one specimen sequenced in a study of blood T cells in healthy people across ages. With a J-beta primer mix and a sample-barcoded 5' primer, a second PCR ran about 7 to 11 cycles. MiXCR, run by TCRdb on the 5' RACE reads, gives a single entry per CDR3 protein. Here the sample spans approximately 1,000,000 distinct CDR3 sequences, around two fifths being singletons. The sample taken for sequencing was blood. All receptors derive from a man between 18 and 35 years old in good health.

The chain couples TRBV20-1 to TRBJ1-1, with unresolved D. Germline CDR1 is DFQATT and CDR2 is SNEGSKA (reference sequence). Trimming took 5 bases from V and 6 from J, leaving 7 bases between them. This CDR3 region has 10 residues. CDR3 in amino acids: CSAWVAEAFF. CDR3 DNA sequence: TGCAGTGCTTGGGTGGCTGAAGCTTTCTTT.

This clonotype was counted at least ten times. The genes are TRBV25-1 and TRBJ2-5, with D possibly called TRBD1 or TRBD2 (5 bases each). Trimming took off 5 bases at V and 1 base at J, with 8 bases between the two ends. CDR3 size: 13 residues. CDR1 MGHDK and CDR2 SYGVNS come from the germline V gene. The CDR3, as DNA: TGTGCCAGCAGTAGGGACCTCCAAGAGACCCAGTACTTC. This encodes CASSRDLQETQYF. Looking up the rest from reference TRBV25-1 and TRBJ2-5 gives the full variable domain: EADIYQTPRYLVIGTGKKITLECSQTMGHDKMYWYQQDPGMELHLIHYSYGVNSTEKGDLSSESTVSRIRTEHFPLTLESARPSHTSQYLCASSRDLQETQYFGPGTRLLVL.

This clonotype was seen more than once but under ten times. The chain joins TRBV29-1 to TRBJ2-3; 9 nucleotides match TRBD1. After removal of 7 bases from V and 6 bases from J, the junction contained 11 bases not matched to a gene. The germline V gene has CDR1 SQVTM and CDR2 ANQGSEA. The length of the CDR3 is 14 residues. DNA of the CDR3: TGCAGCGCAGTAGGACAGGGGAGTATGGATACGCAGTATTTT. Encoded protein: CSAVGQGSMDTQYF.

The table lists this clonotype with a count of one. The V and J genes are TRBV6-2 or TRBV6-3 and TRBJ1-1; D is ambiguous. The CDR3 length is 15 residues. Germline CDR1 is MNHEY and CDR2 is SVGEGT. The V gene lost 5 bases and the J gene lost 3 bases, with 16 bases spanning the gap. The CDR3 loop is CASSVETYADTEAFF. CDR3 sequence (DNA): TGTGCCAGCAGTGTAGAAACATACGCTGACACTGAAGCTTTCTTT.

The DNA for the CDR3 is TGTGCCAGCAACTCAAGGGTTCTAGGGGGCTACACCTTC. This sequence encodes CASNSRVLGGYTF. This chain joins TRBV7-2 and TRBJ1-2, with D unclear. This CDR3 spans 13 amino acids. V lost 7 bases to trimming and J lost 8 bases, with 17 bases between them. The germline V gene has CDR1 SGHTA and CDR2 FQGNSA.

This clonotype appeared a few times. The V gene is TRBV4-3, the J gene TRBJ2-1, with 12 bases lining up with TRBD2. With 4 bases clipped from V and 8 bases from J, the junction kept 15 bases outside the gene matches. The CDR3 runs to 18 residues. Germline V gene data show CDR1 as LGHNA and CDR2 as YSLEER. The DNA of the CDR3 is TGCGCCAGCAGCCGAAAGTCGGCTAGCGGGGGGGTTTGGGATGAGCAGTTCTTC. Amino acid sequence: CASSRKSASGGVWDEQFF.

The J gene is TRBJ2-1, the V gene TRBV20-1; 11 nucleotides line up with TRBD2. CDR1 is DFQATT and CDR2 is SNEGSKA in the germline V gene (reference sequence). V dropped 5 bases and J dropped 9; count of bases not matched to a gene: 9. The CDR3 has 14 amino acids. The CDR3 reads CSAYLAGGAFEQFF. CDR3 bases: TGCAGTGCTTACCTAGCGGGGGGCGCGTTTGAGCAGTTCTTC.

The rearrangement links TRBV11-2 to TRBJ1-2; D is undetermined. The V and J ends lost 1 base and 4 bases respectively, with 10 bases between them. The CDR3 sequence is 14 residues long. Germline V gene lookup returns CDR1 SGHAT and CDR2 FQNNGV. The CDR3 loop is CASSLGAVVYGYTF. DNA of the CDR3: TGTGCCAGCAGCTTAGGAGCGGTGGTCTATGGCTACACCTTC.